This passage covers 7 T cell receptor beta chains from one sample sequenced in a study of resident and recirculating memory T cells in vitiligo. TCRdb's copy holds only in-frame clones and misses some; the assay was immunoSEQ multiplex PCR. The data hold around 76,000 clones, with about nine tenths observed a single time. Sequenced input: blood. Receptors were obtained from a male donor with vitiligo.

This chain uses TRBV4-3 with TRBJ1-6; 8 bases match TRBD1. This CDR3 is built from 15 residues. The germline gives CDR1 LGHNA, CDR2 YSLEER. With V trimmed by 2 bases and J by 9 bases, 6 bases remained unmatched. CDR3 in DNA: TGCGCCAGCAGCCAAAAGGGCACAGGGGGTTCACCCCTCCACTTT. Its protein product is CASSQKGTGGSPLHF.

This clone has more than one count but fewer than ten. The chain couples TRBV21-1 to TRBJ2-7; the table's TRBD1 call for D was not verified on the DNA. TRBV21-1 is classified as a pseudogene. The CDR3 extends over 12 amino acids. In DNA form, the CDR3 reads TGTGCCAGCAGCAGCAGGTCTCGAGAGCAGTACTTC. Its protein is CASSSRSREQYF.

V and J are TRBV13 and TRBJ2-4, with D maybe TRBD2 (7 bases). Germline V gene data show CDR1 as PRHDT and CDR2 as FYEKMQ (reference sequence). The CDR3 consists of 15 residues. The ends were cut back, 4 bases at V and 8 bases at J, with 18 bases in the middle. The CDR3 sequence: CASSSLGGGAYIQYF. The CDR3 nucleotides read TGTGCCAGCAGCTCATTAGGGGGGGGCGCGTACATTCAGTACTTC.

The gene calls are TRBV10-2 and TRBJ2-1; 8 positions agree with TRBD2. The germline gives CDR1 WSHSY, CDR2 SAAADI. With 4 bases clipped from V and 5 bases from J, the junction kept 10 bases outside the gene matches. The CDR3 consists of 16 residues. DNA of the CDR3: TGCGCCAGCAGTGGCACCGGGACTAGTGACAACAATGAGCAGTTCTTC. Its protein product is CASSGTGTSDNNEQFF.

This clone appeared a single time. In DNA, the CDR3 is TGTGCCAGTAGTATCGGTAGGAACACTGAAGCTTTCTTT. Protein: CASSIGRNTEAFF. The chain combines TRBV19 with TRBJ1-1; D not resolved. V lost 3 bases, J lost 1 base, and 6 bases lay in between. This CDR3 has 13 residues. CDR1 LNHDA and CDR2 SQIVND come from the germline V gene (reference sequence).

This chain uses TRBV5-4 with TRBJ2-5; 12 nucleotides line up with TRBD1. CDR3 size: 16 residues. With 5 bases clipped from V and 4 bases from J, the junction kept 9 bases outside the gene matches. From germline, CDR1 is SGHNT and CDR2 YYREEE (reference sequence). CDR3 residues: CASRQIGTGGVETQYF. In nucleotides, the CDR3 is TGTGCCAGCAGGCAAATCGGGACAGGGGGCGTAGAGACCCAGTACTTC.

This chain uses TRBV5-6 with TRBJ2-1; no definite D call. Germline V gene data show CDR1 as SGHDT and CDR2 as YYEEEE. Trimming stripped 0 bases from V and 9 bases from J, with 10 bases between. The CDR3 sequence is 13 residues long. The CDR3 DNA follows: TGTGCCAGCAGCTTGGCCCCGGGTGGTGAGCAGTTCTTC. Protein product: CASSLAPGGEQFF.